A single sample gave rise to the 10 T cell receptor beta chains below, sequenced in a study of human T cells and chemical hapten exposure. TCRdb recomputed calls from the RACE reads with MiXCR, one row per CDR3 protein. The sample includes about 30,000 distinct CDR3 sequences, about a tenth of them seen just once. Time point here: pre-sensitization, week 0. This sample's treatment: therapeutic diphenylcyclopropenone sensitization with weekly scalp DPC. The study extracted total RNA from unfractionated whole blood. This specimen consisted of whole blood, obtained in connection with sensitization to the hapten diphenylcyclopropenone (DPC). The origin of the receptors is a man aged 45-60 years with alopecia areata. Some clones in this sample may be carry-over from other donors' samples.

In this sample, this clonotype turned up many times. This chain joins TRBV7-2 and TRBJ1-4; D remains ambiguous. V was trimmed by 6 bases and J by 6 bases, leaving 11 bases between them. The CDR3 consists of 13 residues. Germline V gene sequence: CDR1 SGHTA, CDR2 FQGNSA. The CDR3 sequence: CASRFEGDEKLFF. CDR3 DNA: TGTGCCAGCAGATTCGAGGGAGATGAAAAACTGTTTTTT. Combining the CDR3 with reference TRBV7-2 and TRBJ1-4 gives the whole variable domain GAGVSQSPSNKVTEKGKDVELRCDPISGHTALYWYRQSLGQGLEFLIYFQGNSAPDKSGLPSDRFSAERTGGSVSTLTIQRTQQEDSAVYLCASRFEGDEKLFFGSGTQLSVL.

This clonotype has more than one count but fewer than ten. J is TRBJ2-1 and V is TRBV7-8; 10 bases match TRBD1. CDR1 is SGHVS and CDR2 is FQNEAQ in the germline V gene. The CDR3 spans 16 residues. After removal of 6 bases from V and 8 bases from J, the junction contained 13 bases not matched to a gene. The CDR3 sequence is CASSSETGGAMDEQFF. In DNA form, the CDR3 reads TGTGCCAGCAGTTCTGAGACAGGGGGCGCGATGGATGAGCAGTTCTTC.

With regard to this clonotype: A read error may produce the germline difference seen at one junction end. The CDR3 nucleotides are TGTACCAGCAGTGTTGGGGACAGGAATTCACCCCTCCACTTT. Translating gives CTSSVGDRNSPLHF. The V gene is TRBV2, the J gene TRBJ1-6, with 8 bases that match TRBD1. Germline V CDR1 and CDR2: SNHLY, FYNNEI. CDR3 length equals 14 residues.

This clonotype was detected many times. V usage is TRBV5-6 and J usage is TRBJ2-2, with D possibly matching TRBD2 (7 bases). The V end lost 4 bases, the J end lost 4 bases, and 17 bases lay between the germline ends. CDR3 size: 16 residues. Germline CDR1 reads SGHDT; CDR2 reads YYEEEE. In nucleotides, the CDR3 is TGTGCCAGCAGCGGGGGCGGGAGTTTGGTCACCGGGGAGCTGTTTTTT. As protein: CASSGGGSLVTGELFF.

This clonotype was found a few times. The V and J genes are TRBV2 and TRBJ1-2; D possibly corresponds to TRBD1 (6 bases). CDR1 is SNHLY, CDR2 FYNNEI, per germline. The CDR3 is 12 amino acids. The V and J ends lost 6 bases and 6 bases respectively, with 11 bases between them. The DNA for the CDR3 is TGTGCCAGCAGCGCCGGGACACATGGCTACACCTTC. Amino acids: CASSAGTHGYTF.

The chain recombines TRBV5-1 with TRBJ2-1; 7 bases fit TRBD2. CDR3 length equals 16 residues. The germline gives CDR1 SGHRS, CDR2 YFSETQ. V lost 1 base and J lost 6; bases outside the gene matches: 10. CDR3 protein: CASSLSVGGPFNEQFF. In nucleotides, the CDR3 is TGCGCCAGCAGCTTGTCGGTGGGAGGGCCATTCAATGAGCAGTTCTTC.

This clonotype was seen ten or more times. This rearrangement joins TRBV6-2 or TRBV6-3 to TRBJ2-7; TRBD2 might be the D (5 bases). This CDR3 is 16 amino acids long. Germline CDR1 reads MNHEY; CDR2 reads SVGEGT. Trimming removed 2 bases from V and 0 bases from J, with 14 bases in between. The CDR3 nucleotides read TGTGCCAGCAGTTACGATTTAGCGAAGACCTCCTACGAGCAGTACTTC. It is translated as CASSYDLAKTSYEQYF.

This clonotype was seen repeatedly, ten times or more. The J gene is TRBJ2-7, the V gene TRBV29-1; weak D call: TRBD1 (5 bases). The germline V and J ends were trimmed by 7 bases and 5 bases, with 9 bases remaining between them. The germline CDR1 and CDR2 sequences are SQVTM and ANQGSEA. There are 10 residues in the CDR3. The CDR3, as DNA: TGCAGCGCCTTACAGGACGAGCAGTACTTC. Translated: CSALQDEQYF.

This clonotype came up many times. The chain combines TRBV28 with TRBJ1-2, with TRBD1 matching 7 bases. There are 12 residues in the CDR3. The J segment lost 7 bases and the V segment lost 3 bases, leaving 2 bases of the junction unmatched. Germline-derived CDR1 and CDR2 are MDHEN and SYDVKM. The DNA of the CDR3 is TGTGCCAGCAGTTTCGGACAGGTTGGCTACACCTTC. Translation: CASSFGQVGYTF.

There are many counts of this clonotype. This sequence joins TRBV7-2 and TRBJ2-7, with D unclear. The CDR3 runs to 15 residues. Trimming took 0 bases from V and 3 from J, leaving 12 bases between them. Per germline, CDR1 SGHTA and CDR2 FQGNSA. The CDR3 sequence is CASSLAAGLNYEQYF. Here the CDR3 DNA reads TGTGCCAGCAGCTTAGCGGCTGGGTTGAACTACGAGCAGTACTTC. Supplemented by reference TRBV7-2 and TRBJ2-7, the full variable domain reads GAGVSQSPSNKVTEKGKDVELRCDPISGHTALYWYRQSLGQGLEFLIYFQGNSAPDKSGLPSDRFSAERTGGSVSTLTIQRTQQEDSAVYLCASSLAAGLNYEQYFGPGTRLTVT.